A selection of T cell receptor beta chains follows, all from one sample in a study of HIV-infected patients and healthy controls. Via MiXCR, TCRdb re-called the 5' RACE reads, giving one row per CDR3 protein. The data hold around 16,000 distinct CDR3 sequences, with just under 9.5% observed a single time. The sequenced material came from blood. The receptors originated from an adult in good health. Each CDR3 is given with its conserved first and last residue.

J gene: TRBJ2-3
V gene: TRBV2
CDR3 protein: CASSEEPGLYTDTQYF

J gene: TRBJ2-7
V gene: TRBV6-2/TRBV6-3
CDR3 protein: CASSYGDLYEQYF

J gene: TRBJ2-2
V gene: TRBV19
CDR3 protein: CATGTGALTGELFF

J gene: TRBJ2-3
V gene: TRBV7-6
CDR3 protein: CASSLGTSGLIDTQYF

J gene: TRBJ2-3
V gene: TRBV4-1
CDR3 protein: CASSQDFRGRADTQYF

J gene: TRBJ2-6
V gene: TRBV19
CDR3 protein: CASIDNSGANVLTF

J gene: TRBJ1-2
V gene: TRBV29-1
CDR3 protein: CSVVQGAYGYTF

J gene: TRBJ2-7
V gene: TRBV4-3
CDR3 protein: CASSQAPSGGGYEQYF

J gene: TRBJ2-3
V gene: TRBV20-1
CDR3 protein: CSAFSSRASTDTQYF

J gene: TRBJ1-5
V gene: TRBV18
CDR3 protein: CASSLNRESNQPQHF

J gene: TRBJ1-2
V gene: TRBV11-1
CDR3 protein: CASSLNGGGEKYGYTF

J gene: TRBJ2-2
V gene: TRBV11-2
CDR3 protein: CASSLDLSQTGELFF

J gene: TRBJ2-3
V gene: TRBV19
CDR3 protein: CASKAGSASTDTQYF

J gene: TRBJ2-7
V gene: TRBV6-2/TRBV6-3
CDR3 protein: CASSYGRTRGYF

J gene: TRBJ1-2
V gene: TRBV30
CDR3 protein: CAWRPIVSGHHGYTF

J gene: TRBJ2-1
V gene: TRBV29-1
CDR3 protein: CSVEPSGSLDEQFF

J gene: TRBJ2-1
V gene: TRBV6-5
CDR3 protein: CASSPGTTGQFF

J gene: TRBJ1-5
V gene: TRBV3-1
CDR3 protein: CASSRTTSNQPQHF

J gene: TRBJ2-1
V gene: TRBV5-1
CDR3 protein: CASSWGLAPILTHEQFF

J gene: TRBJ2-3
V gene: TRBV6-6
CDR3 protein: CASRTVSGSSIDTQYF

J gene: TRBJ2-1
V gene: TRBV24-1
CDR3 protein: CATSGPQALNYNEQFF

J gene: TRBJ1-2
V gene: TRBV19
CDR3 protein: CASSIAGTLTNYGYTF

J gene: TRBJ2-2
V gene: TRBV6-1
CDR3 protein: CASKRAGAGGELFF